This TCR beta chain was sequenced during a study of blood T cell repertoires in COVID-19. The assay was immunoSEQ multiplex PCR, and TCRdb's table has in-frame clones only and misses some. This sample has hundreds of thousands of clones; 85% to 90% occur once, and the top ten carry roughly 0.26%. This CDR3 has 13 residues. With 0 bases removed from V and 4 bases from J, the gap between germline ends came to 6 bases. Germline V gene lookup returns CDR1 LGHNA and CDR2 YNFKEQ. This receptor was taken from a woman under 30 with acute or convalescent COVID-19. Sequenced: peripheral blood. The V and J genes are TRBV4-2 and TRBJ1-1; no firm D call. For the CDR3, the DNA is TGTGCCAGCAGCCAAGATCGGGGCACTGAAGCTTTCTTT. This gives the protein CASSQDRGTEAFF.